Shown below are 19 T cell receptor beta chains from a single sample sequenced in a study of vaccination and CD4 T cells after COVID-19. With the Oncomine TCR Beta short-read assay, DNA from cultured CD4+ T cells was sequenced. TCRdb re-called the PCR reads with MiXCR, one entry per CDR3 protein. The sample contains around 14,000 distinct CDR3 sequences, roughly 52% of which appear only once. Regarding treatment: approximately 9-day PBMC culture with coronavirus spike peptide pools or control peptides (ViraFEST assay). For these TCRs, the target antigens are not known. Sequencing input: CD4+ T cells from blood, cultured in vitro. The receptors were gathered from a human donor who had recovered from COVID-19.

The CDR3 DNA reads as TGTGCCAGCGGGACCTGGGACACTGAAGCTTTCTTT. Translation: CASGTWDTEAFF. This chain uses TRBV6-2 or TRBV6-3 with TRBJ1-1; D may be TRBD1 (5 bases). CDR1 and CDR2 from the germline V gene are MNHEY and SVGEGT. Trimming removed 8 bases from V and 3 bases from J, with 10 bases in between. This CDR3 is built from 12 residues.

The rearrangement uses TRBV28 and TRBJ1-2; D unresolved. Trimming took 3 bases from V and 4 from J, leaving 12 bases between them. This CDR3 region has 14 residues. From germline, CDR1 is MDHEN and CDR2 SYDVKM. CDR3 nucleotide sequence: TGTGCCAGCAGTTTTGGACGGGGTACCTATGGCTACACCTTC. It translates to CASSFGRGTYGYTF.

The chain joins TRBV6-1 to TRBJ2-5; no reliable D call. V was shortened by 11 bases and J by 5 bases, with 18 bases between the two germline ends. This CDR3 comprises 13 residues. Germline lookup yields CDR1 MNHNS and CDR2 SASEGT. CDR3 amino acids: CACSDLVEETQYF. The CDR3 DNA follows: TGTGCCTGCTCCGACCTAGTCGAGGAGACCCAGTACTTC.

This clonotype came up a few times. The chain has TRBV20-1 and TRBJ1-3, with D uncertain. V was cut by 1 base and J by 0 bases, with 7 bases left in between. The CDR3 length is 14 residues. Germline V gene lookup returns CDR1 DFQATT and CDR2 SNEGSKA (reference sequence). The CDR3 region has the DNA TGCAGTGCTAGAGGATCCAGCTCTGGAAACACCATATATTTT. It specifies CSARGSSSGNTIYF.

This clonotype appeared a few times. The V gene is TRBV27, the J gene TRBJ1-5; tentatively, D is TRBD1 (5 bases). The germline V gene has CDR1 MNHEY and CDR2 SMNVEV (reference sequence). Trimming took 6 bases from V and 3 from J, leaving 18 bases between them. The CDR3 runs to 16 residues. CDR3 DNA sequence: TGTGCCAGCAGGCTACTACCGGGGGATGTCAATCAGCCCCAGCATTTT. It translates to CASRLLPGDVNQPQHF.

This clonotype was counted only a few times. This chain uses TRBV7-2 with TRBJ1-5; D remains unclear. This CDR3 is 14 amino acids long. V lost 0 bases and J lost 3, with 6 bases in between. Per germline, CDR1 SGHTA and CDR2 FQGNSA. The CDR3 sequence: CASSLARDNQPQHF. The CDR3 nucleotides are TGTGCCAGCAGCTTAGCACGGGACAATCAGCCCCAGCATTTT. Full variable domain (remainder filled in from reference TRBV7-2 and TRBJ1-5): GAGVSQSPSNKVTEKGKDVELRCDPISGHTALYWYRQSLGQGLEFLIYFQGNSAPDKSGLPSDRFSAERTGGSVSTLTIQRTQQEDSAVYLCASSLARDNQPQHFGDGTRLSIL.

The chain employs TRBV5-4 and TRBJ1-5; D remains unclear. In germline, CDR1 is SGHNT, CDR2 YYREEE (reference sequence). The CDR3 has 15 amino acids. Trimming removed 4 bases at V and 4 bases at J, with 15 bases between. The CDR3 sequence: CASSIGPAGNQPQHF. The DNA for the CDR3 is TGTGCCAGCAGCATTGGGCCGGCCGGGAATCAGCCCCAGCATTTT.

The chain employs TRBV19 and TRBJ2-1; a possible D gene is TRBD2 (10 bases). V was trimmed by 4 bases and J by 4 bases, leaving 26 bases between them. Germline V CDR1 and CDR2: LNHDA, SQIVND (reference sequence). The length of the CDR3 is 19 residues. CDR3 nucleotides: TGTGCCAGTAGTAACGGACAGGGGTGGTCAGCGGGAGGGTACAATGAGCAGTTCTTC. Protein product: CASSNGQGWSAGGYNEQFF.

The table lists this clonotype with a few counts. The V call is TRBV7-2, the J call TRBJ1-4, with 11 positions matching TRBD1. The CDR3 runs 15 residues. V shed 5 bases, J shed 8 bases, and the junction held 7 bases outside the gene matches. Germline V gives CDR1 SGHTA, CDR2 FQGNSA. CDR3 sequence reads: CASSIGQGAGEKLFF. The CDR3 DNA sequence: TGTGCCAGCAGCATAGGACAGGGGGCTGGCGAAAAACTGTTTTTT.

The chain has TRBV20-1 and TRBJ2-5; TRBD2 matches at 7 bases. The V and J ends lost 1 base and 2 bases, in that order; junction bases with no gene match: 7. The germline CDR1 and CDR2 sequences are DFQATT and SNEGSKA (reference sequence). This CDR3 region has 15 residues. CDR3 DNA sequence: TGCAGTGCTAGAGGTCTAGCGGAACCACAAGAGACCCAGTACTTC. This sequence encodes CSARGLAEPQETQYF.

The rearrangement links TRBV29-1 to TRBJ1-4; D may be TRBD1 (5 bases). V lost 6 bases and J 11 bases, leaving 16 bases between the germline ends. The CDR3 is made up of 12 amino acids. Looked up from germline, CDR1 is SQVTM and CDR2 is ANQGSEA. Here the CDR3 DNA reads TGCAGCGTCCAAAGGGCCGGGGGGAAACTGTTTTTT. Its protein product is CSVQRAGGKLFF.

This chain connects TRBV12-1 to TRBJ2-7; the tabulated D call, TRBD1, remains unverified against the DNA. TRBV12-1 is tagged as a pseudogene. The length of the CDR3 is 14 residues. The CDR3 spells CASSTNRGGYEQYF. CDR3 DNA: TGTGCCAGCAGCACCAACAGGGGTGGGTACGAGCAGTACTTC.

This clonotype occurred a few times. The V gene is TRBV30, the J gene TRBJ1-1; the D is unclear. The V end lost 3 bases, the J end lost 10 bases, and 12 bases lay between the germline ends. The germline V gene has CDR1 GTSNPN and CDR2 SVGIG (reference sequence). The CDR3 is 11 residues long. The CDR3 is CAWSTYWGAFF. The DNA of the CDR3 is TGTGCCTGGAGCACCTACTGGGGAGCTTTCTTT.

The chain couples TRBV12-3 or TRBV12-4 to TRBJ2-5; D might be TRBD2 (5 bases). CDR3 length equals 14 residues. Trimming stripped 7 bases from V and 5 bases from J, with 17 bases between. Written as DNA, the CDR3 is TGTGCCAGCAAACTAGAAGCGGCCGTGGAGACCCAGTACTTC. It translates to CASKLEAAVETQYF.

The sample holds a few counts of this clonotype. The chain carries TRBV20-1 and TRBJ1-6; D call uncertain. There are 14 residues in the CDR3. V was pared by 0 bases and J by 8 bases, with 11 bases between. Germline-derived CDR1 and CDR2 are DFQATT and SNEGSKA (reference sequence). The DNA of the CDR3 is TGCAGTGCTAGAGATCCCGGCCTTGATTCACCCCTCCACTTT. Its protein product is CSARDPGLDSPLHF.

This chain's CDR3 is CSARAGNVGEQYF. DNA for the CDR3: TGCAGTGCTAGAGCAGGGAACGTGGGCGAGCAGTACTTC. V gene TRBV20-1 combines with J gene TRBJ2-7; perhaps TRBD1 as D (5 bases). This CDR3 is 13 amino acids long. CDR1 DFQATT and CDR2 SNEGSKA come from the germline V gene (reference sequence). Trimming removed 1 base at V and 6 bases at J, with 13 bases between.

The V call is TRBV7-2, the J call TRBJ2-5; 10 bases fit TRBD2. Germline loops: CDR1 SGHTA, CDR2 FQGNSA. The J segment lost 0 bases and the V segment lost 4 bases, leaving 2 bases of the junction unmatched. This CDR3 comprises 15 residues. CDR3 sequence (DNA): TGTGCCAGCAGCTCGACTAGCGGGTACCAAGAGACCCAGTACTTC. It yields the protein CASSSTSGYQETQYF.

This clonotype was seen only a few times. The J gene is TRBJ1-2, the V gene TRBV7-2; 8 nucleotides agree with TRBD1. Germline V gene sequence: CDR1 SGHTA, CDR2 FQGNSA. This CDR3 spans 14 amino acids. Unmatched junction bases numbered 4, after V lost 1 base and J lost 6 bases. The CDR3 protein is CASSLEGTGHGYTF. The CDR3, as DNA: TGTGCCAGCAGCTTAGAGGGGACAGGACATGGCTACACCTTC.

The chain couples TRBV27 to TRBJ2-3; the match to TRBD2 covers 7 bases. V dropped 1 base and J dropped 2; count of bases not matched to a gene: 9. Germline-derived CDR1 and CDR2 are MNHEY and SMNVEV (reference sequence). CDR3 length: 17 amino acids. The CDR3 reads CASSLYSGGFLTDTQYF. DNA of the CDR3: TGTGCCAGCAGTTTATATTCGGGAGGTTTTCTCACAGATACGCAGTATTTT.